This T cell receptor beta chain emerged from a study of shared clonotypes between healthy human individuals. Findings of the study overall: Some clonotypes were shared by all four sorted-subset donors, while others were not shared. The non-shared ones had lower generation probabilities than the shared ones. Larger richness was generally estimated for naive than memory subsets. Only blood samples were collected, and tissue repertoires likely differ.

CDR1 is KGHSH, CDR2 LQKENI, per germline. V was clipped by 2 bases and J by 4 bases; unmatched bases: 4. CDR3 length equals 15 residues. About this clone itself: Its antigen is unknown.

Some 30,000 T cell genomes, or approximately 190 ng DNA, went into the sorted-subset replicate PCRs. Measured with immunoSEQ multiplex PCR; TCRdb has only the in-frame clones, and not every one. This repertoire shows 2 million to 2.5 million clones, under 95% found once; its top ten account for roughly 0.36%. The TCR sequence derives from a man in his late teens or twenties in good health. Some clones in this sample may be carry-over from other donors' samples. The sequenced sample consisted of naive CD4+ T cells from PBMCs. Subset reported: CD45RA+ positively selected. The chain uses TRBV18 and TRBJ2-7; 11 bases fit TRBD2. This CDR3 is CASSPGASGRYEQYF. The DNA of the CDR3 is TGTGCCAGCTCACCAGGGGCTAGCGGGAGGTACGAGCAGTACTTC.